This T cell receptor (beta chain) was retrieved from a study of blood T cells in healthy people across ages. Study-level points and caveats: Greater diversity and more naive CD4+ cells were seen in long-lived donors than in aged donors. Estimates based on one million T cells were treated as lower bounds.

This clonotype was found a few times. Its specificity is not known. A second 7 to 11 cycle PCR used barcoded and J-beta primers. TCRdb analysed the 5' RACE reads with MiXCR anew, one entry per CDR3 protein. In the table there are about 1.8 million distinct CDR3 sequences, less than 50% of which are singletons. V was trimmed by 4 bases and J by 4 bases, leaving 19 bases between them. The CDR3 contains 15 residues. Germline V gives CDR1 DFQATT, CDR2 SNEGSKA (reference sequence). Donors each provided about 10 milliliters of peripheral blood. Each sample yielded at least 6 million isolated PBMCs. Specimen: blood. J is TRBJ2-5 and V is TRBV20-1, with a weak D call TRBD2 (7 bases). This clonotype was obtained from a middle-aged woman in good health. CDR3 nucleotide sequence: TGCAGTGCTATGAGGGGGGGCATATTAGGAGAGACCCAGTACTTC. This gives the protein CSAMRGGILGETQYF.